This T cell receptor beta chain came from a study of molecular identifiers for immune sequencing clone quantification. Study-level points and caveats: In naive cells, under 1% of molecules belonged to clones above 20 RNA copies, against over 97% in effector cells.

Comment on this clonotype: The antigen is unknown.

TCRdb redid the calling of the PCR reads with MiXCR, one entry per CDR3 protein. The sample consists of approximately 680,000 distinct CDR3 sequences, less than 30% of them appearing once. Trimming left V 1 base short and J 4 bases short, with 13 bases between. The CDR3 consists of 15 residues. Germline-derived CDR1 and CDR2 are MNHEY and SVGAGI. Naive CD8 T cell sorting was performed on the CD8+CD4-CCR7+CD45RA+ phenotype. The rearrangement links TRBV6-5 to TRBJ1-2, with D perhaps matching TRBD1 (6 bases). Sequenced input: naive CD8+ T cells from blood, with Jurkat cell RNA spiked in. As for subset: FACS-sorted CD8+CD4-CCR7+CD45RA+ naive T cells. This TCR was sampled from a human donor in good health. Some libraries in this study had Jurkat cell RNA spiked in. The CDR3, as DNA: TGTGCCAGCAGTTACTACAGGGAGGCCAGCTATGGCTACACCTTC. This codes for CASSYYREASYGYTF.